A single sample is the source of the 29 T cell receptor beta chains below, sequenced in a study of blood T cell repertoires in COVID-19. Libraries were prepared by immunoSEQ multiplex PCR; TCRdb keeps only in-frame clonotypes and omits some of them. The data show fewer than 110,000 clones, more than 70% seen once. The sequenced sample consisted of peripheral blood. The source of these receptors is a man in his forties with active or convalescent COVID-19.

The gene calls are TRBV5-1 and TRBJ2-6; TRBD2 is a possible D gene (5 bases). Trimming shortened V by 3 bases and J by 2 bases, and 9 bases separated the two germline ends. The CDR3 totals 15 residues. Germline assignment: CDR1 SGHRS and CDR2 YFSETQ. The CDR3 is CASSSAGTGANVLTF. DNA of the CDR3: TGCGCCAGCAGCTCGGCGGGCACTGGGGCCAACGTCCTGACTTTC.

This clone was observed a handful of times. The chain employs TRBV7-2 and TRBJ2-3; weak D call: TRBD1 (6 bases). Germline loops: CDR1 SGHTA, CDR2 FQGNSA. The CDR3 has 15 residues. The V gene lost 5 bases and the J gene lost 0 bases, with 12 bases spanning the gap. The CDR3 DNA sequence: TGTGCCAGCAGCCTCCGGGACATCAGCACAGATACGCAGTATTTT. This gives the protein CASSLRDISTDTQYF.

This clone was observed a single time. This chain connects TRBV28 to TRBJ1-1, with D uncertain. The CDR3 is 13 residues long. Germline lookup yields CDR1 MDHEN and CDR2 SYDVKM. V lost 4 bases and J 4 bases, leaving 10 bases between the germline ends. The CDR3 nucleotides read TGTGCCAGCAGTTCCCGCGGAGGCACTGAAGCTTTCTTT. Its protein product is CASSSRGGTEAFF.

The chain links TRBV25-1 to TRBJ2-5, with a tentative D call TRBD1 (5 bases). The CDR3 contains 14 residues. The V end was cut by 2 bases, the J end by 5 bases, with 12 bases between. CDR1 MGHDK and CDR2 SYGVNS come from the germline V gene. CDR3 nucleotides: TGTGCCAGCAGTGAAGGACACCAACGGGAGACCCAGTACTTC. As protein: CASSEGHQRETQYF.

This chain connects TRBV18 to TRBJ2-7, with 12 bases aligning to TRBD1. Per germline, CDR1 KGHSH and CDR2 LQKENI. The CDR3 is made up of 16 amino acids. V lost 0 bases and J lost 4; bases outside the gene matches: 4. CDR3 in DNA: TGTGCCAGCTCACCACCCTCGGGACAGGGGGCTTACGAGCAGTACTTC. Encoded protein: CASSPPSGQGAYEQYF.

The chain combines TRBV11-1 with TRBJ1-1; D gene unclear. The CDR3 is 13 amino acids. CDR1 and CDR2 (germline): SGHAT, FQDESV (reference sequence). V gave up 3 bases and J gave up 4 bases, with 9 bases separating them. This chain's CDR3 is CASSLMRVTEAFF. The CDR3 coding sequence is TGTGCCAGCAGCTTGATGAGGGTCACTGAAGCTTTCTTT.

V usage is TRBV19 and J usage is TRBJ1-1; TRBD1 aligns across 10 bases. Trimming took 4 bases from V and 5 from J; bases not matched to a gene: 7. This CDR3 comprises 15 residues. CDR1 is LNHDA, CDR2 SQIVND, per germline (reference sequence). The CDR3 spells CASSSWTGGLTEAFF. The CDR3 DNA reads as TGTGCCAGTAGTAGCTGGACAGGGGGATTGACTGAAGCTTTCTTT.

The chain employs TRBV11-3 and TRBJ2-3, with 14 bases identical to TRBD2. V dropped 3 bases and J dropped 3; count of bases not matched to a gene: 2. From germline, CDR1 is SGHNT and CDR2 YENEEA. This CDR3 has 16 amino acids. The CDR3 sequence: CASSFGLAGGTDTQYF. The CDR3 coding sequence is TGTGCCAGCAGCTTTGGACTAGCGGGAGGAACAGATACGCAGTATTTT. Looking up the rest from reference TRBV11-3 and TRBJ2-3 gives the full variable domain: EAGVVQSPRYKIIEKKQPVAFWCNPISGHNTLYWYLQNLGQGPELLIRYENEEAVDDSQLPKDRFSAERLKGVDSTLKIQPAELGDSAVYLCASSFGLAGGTDTQYFGPGTRLTVL.

The chain recombines TRBV19 with TRBJ2-3; 8 bases are a match to TRBD2. Per germline, CDR1 LNHDA and CDR2 SQIVND (reference sequence). This CDR3 has 15 amino acids. The J segment lost 2 bases and the V segment lost 2 bases, leaving 3 bases of the junction unmatched. The CDR3 here is CASSILAGYTDTQYF. The DNA for the CDR3 is TGTGCCAGTAGTATATTAGCGGGATACACAGATACGCAGTATTTT.

The rearrangement uses TRBV3-1 (or the pseudogene TRBV3-2) and TRBJ1-5; D unresolved. This CDR3 is 15 amino acids long. Germline values: CDR1 LGHDT, CDR2 YNNKEL (reference sequence). Trimming took off 0 bases at V and 0 bases at J, with 6 bases between the two ends. The CDR3 is CASSQESRSNQPQHF. CDR3 DNA sequence: TGTGCCAGCAGCCAAGAGAGCCGTAGCAATCAGCCCCAGCATTTT.

The CDR3 DNA follows: TGTGCCAGCAGTTCTACGGGACAGGGGGAGTACGAGCAGTACTTC. This codes for CASSSTGQGEYEQYF. This chain links TRBV28 with TRBJ2-7; 11 bases align to TRBD1. Germline-derived CDR1 and CDR2 are MDHEN and SYDVKM. With V trimmed by 4 bases and J by 4 bases, 6 bases remained unmatched. CDR3 size: 15 residues. The full variable domain, in which reference TRBV28 and TRBJ2-7 provide the parts outside the CDR3, is DVKVTQSSRYLVKRTGEKVFLECVQDMDHENMFWYRQDPGLGLRLIYFSYDVKMKEKGDIPEGYSVSREKKERFSLILESASTNQTSMYLCASSSTGQGEYEQYFGPGTRLTVT.

The rearrangement links TRBV19 to TRBJ2-7, with 7 bases identical to TRBD2. The CDR3 is made up of 14 amino acids. V was pared by 7 bases and J by 2 bases, with 8 bases of the junction left unmatched. Germline values: CDR1 LNHDA, CDR2 SQIVND (reference sequence). CDR3 DNA: TGTGCCAGTAACCCCGCAGCGGGGCCCTACGAGCAGTACTTC. Protein product: CASNPAAGPYEQYF. Based on the CDR3 plus reference TRBV19 and TRBJ2-7, the full variable domain is DGGITQSPKYLFRKEGQNVTLSCEQNLNHDAMYWYRQDPGQGLRLIYYSQIVNDFQKGDIAEGYSVSREKKESFPLTVTSAQKNPTAFYLCASNPAAGPYEQYFGPGTRLTVT.

This chain links TRBV28 with TRBJ1-1, with 7 bases matching TRBD1. Germline loops: CDR1 MDHEN, CDR2 SYDVKM. The trim removed 6 bases at V and 1 base at J, leaving 11 bases unmatched. The CDR3 contains 16 residues. CDR3 region: CASRSSGKGANTEAFF. In DNA, the CDR3 is TGTGCCAGCAGGTCCTCTGGGAAGGGGGCGAACACTGAAGCTTTCTTT.

This clone was picked up one time. The chain has TRBV7-3 and TRBJ2-1; the match to TRBD2 covers 8 bases. The V gene end was trimmed by 4 bases and the J gene end by 2 bases; junction bases not matched to a gene: 4. Germline CDR1 and CDR2: SGHTA and FQGTGA. CDR3 length: 15 amino acids. CDR3 DNA: TGTGCCAGCAGCTCAACTAGCGGACCCTACAATGAGCAGTTCTTC. This translates into CASSSTSGPYNEQFF.

The chain couples TRBV5-1 to TRBJ2-7; D is unclear. The CDR3 spans 14 residues. CDR1 and CDR2 from the germline V gene are SGHRS and YFSETQ. V gave up 2 bases and J gave up 6 bases, with 15 bases separating them. CDR3 residues: CASSLGQAASEQYF. The CDR3 coding sequence is TGCGCCAGCAGCTTAGGCCAGGCCGCCTCCGAGCAGTACTTC.

Only a few counts were recorded for this clone. This chain connects TRBV19 to TRBJ1-2; 7 bases match TRBD1. The trim removed 6 bases at V and 4 bases at J, leaving 8 bases unmatched. Germline V CDR1 and CDR2: LNHDA, SQIVND (reference sequence). The CDR3 runs to 14 residues. This chain's CDR3 is CASRVRTGGYGYTF. The CDR3 DNA reads as TGTGCCAGTAGGGTGAGGACAGGCGGCTATGGCTACACCTTC.

CDR3 sequence (DNA): TGTGCCTGGAGGGAGGGACCTGGGCCCGGGGAGCTGTTTTTT. Protein sequence: CAWREGPGPGELFF. The chain employs TRBV30 and TRBJ2-2; a possible D gene is TRBD2 (6 bases). This CDR3 spans 14 amino acids. V was shortened by 3 bases and J by 6 bases, with 14 bases between the two germline ends. Germline V gene sequence: CDR1 GTSNPN, CDR2 SVGIG (reference sequence).

The V call is TRBV28, the J call TRBJ2-3; TRBD1 matches at 11 bases. V trimming: 4 bases; J trimming: 4 bases; junction bases outside the gene matches: 7. The CDR3 loop spans 16 amino acids. CDR1 and CDR2 from the germline V gene are MDHEN and SYDVKM. DNA of the CDR3: TGTGCCAGCAGTTCTTGGACAGGGGGCATCTCAGATACGCAGTATTTT. Its protein is CASSSWTGGISDTQYF.

The chain uses TRBV27 and TRBJ2-7, with D maybe TRBD2 (6 bases). The germline gives CDR1 MNHEY, CDR2 SMNVEV (reference sequence). This CDR3 has 15 amino acids. V dropped 6 bases and J dropped 2 bases, with 17 bases sitting between them. CDR3 bases: TGTGCCAGCAGCCTAGGGACTGGGAATGCCTACGAGCAGTACTTC. Translated, it gives CASSLGTGNAYEQYF.

The CDR3 DNA reads TGTGCCAGCAGCTTCGGACAGGGATACGAGCAGTACTTC. Translation: CASSFGQGYEQYF. This chain uses TRBV7-3 with TRBJ2-7, with 8 bases aligning to TRBD1. Germline-derived CDR1 and CDR2 are SGHTA and FQGTGA. V was pared by 3 bases and J by 4 bases, with 2 bases of the junction left unmatched. The CDR3 sequence is 13 residues long.

The chain joins TRBV7-4 to TRBJ1-6; 8 bases are a match to TRBD1. CDR1 and CDR2 from the germline V gene are SGHVT and SQSDAQ. Unmatched junction bases numbered 12, after V lost 1 base and J lost 1 base. The CDR3 length is 20 residues. The CDR3 coding sequence is TGTGCCAGCAGCTTAGAGGTCAGGGGGCGTAATCGGTCCTATAATTCACCCCTCCACTTT. Encoded protein: CASSLEVRGRNRSYNSPLHF.

The chain uses TRBV7-2 and TRBJ2-1; D possibly corresponds to TRBD2 (5 bases). The CDR3 has 13 residues. V was pared by 4 bases and J by 8 bases, with 12 bases between. In germline, CDR1 is SGHTA, CDR2 FQGNSA. CDR3 in amino acids: CASSSRAGDEQFF. The CDR3 DNA reads TGTGCCAGCAGCTCGAGGGCCGGGGATGAGCAGTTCTTC.

V usage is TRBV10-2 and J usage is TRBJ2-7, with 7 bases identical to TRBD2. This CDR3 is built from 14 residues. CDR1 is WSHSY and CDR2 is SAAADI in the germline V gene. J was trimmed by 0 bases and V by 6 bases; bases with no gene match: 5. CDR3 bases: TGCGCCAGCAGGACTAGCCGTGTCTCCTACGAGCAGTACTTC. This codes for CASRTSRVSYEQYF.

The gene calls are TRBV28 and TRBJ2-7, with TRBD2 matching over 8 bases. Per the germline V gene, CDR1 is MDHEN and CDR2 is SYDVKM. This CDR3 comprises 17 residues. V trimming: 6 bases; J trimming: 3 bases; junction bases outside the gene matches: 16. The CDR3 sequence: CASSTPSGSGGFYEQYF. The CDR3, as DNA: TGTGCCAGCAGCACCCCCTCGGGGTCGGGGGGGTTCTACGAGCAGTACTTC.

V usage is TRBV7-2 and J usage is TRBJ1-2; D ambiguous. V lost 5 bases, J lost 8 bases, and 30 bases lay in between. The CDR3 is 18 amino acids. Germline V lookup: CDR1 SGHTA, CDR2 FQGNSA. The CDR3 loop is CASSQTGFAGQMERGYTF. In nucleotides, the CDR3 is TGTGCCAGCAGCCAGACGGGGTTTGCAGGTCAAATGGAGAGAGGCTACACCTTC.

V and J are TRBV4-1 and TRBJ2-7, with D maybe TRBD2 (5 bases). V gave up 0 bases and J gave up 3 bases, with 12 bases separating them. Germline assignment: CDR1 MGHRA and CDR2 YSYEKL. The CDR3 extends over 15 amino acids. CDR3 sequence: CASSQDPASHYEQYF. Here the CDR3 DNA reads TGCGCCAGCAGCCAAGATCCCGCTAGCCACTACGAGCAGTACTTC.

V is TRBV6-1 and J is TRBJ2-6; TRBD1 aligns across 8 bases. Germline V gene lookup returns CDR1 MNHNS and CDR2 SASEGT. V gave up 3 bases and J gave up 4 bases; unmatched junction bases: 2. This CDR3 is 15 amino acids long. The CDR3 sequence is CASSDQGAGANVLTF. The CDR3 DNA reads TGTGCCAGCAGTGATCAGGGGGCCGGGGCCAACGTCCTGACTTTC.

This clone was detected a few times. The gene calls are TRBV6-5 and TRBJ1-5, with 7 bases fitting TRBD1. The CDR3 contains 14 residues. Unmatched junction bases numbered 4, after V lost 5 bases and J lost 3 bases. Germline CDR1 reads MNHEY; CDR2 reads SVGAGI. CDR3 region: CASSTGQPNQPQHF. The CDR3 DNA reads as TGTGCCAGCAGTACGGGACAGCCCAATCAGCCCCAGCATTTT.

The V gene is TRBV9, the J gene TRBJ2-7; 10 bases agree with TRBD1. Germline CDR1 reads SGDLS; CDR2 reads YYNGEE. J was trimmed by 4 bases and V by 4 bases; bases with no gene match: 8. There are 15 residues in the CDR3. The CDR3 DNA is TGTGCCAGCAGCTTAACCGGGACAGGGGCTTACGAGCAGTACTTC. It yields the protein CASSLTGTGAYEQYF.